This entry lists 7 T cell receptor beta chains sequenced from one sample in a study of T-cell memory formation after mild COVID-19. TCRdb processed the 5' RACE reads anew with MiXCR; each CDR3 protein has one entry. The table shows about 500,000 distinct CDR3 sequences, with around 20% occurring only once. The sequenced material came from PBMCs or a T cell subset sorted from them (not recorded which). Source of these receptors: an adult woman who had mild COVID-19 (a few samples of this study predate the infection). Cell type and time point are not known.

The chain is built from TRBV5-6 and TRBJ2-5; TRBD1 agrees at 7 bases. V was clipped by 4 bases and J by 0 bases; unmatched bases: 6. Per the germline V gene, CDR1 is SGHDT and CDR2 is YYEEEE. This CDR3 has 15 residues. The CDR3 DNA follows: TGTGCCAGCAGCAAGGACAGGTCGTACCAAGAGACCCAGTACTTC. It specifies CASSKDRSYQETQYF.

This chain connects TRBV6-5 to TRBJ2-2; D tentatively fits TRBD1 or TRBD2 (5 bases each). The CDR3 is 14 residues long. CDR1 and CDR2 from the germline V gene are MNHEY and SVGAGI. The ends were cut back, 2 bases at V and 3 bases at J, with 7 bases in the middle. CDR3 region: CASSYGTDTGELFF. In DNA, the CDR3 is TGTGCCAGCAGTTACGGGACCGACACCGGGGAGCTGTTTTTT.

Of note for this clonotype: One junction end disagrees with the germline gene, perhaps due to a read error. The rearrangement uses TRBV7-2 and TRBJ2-3; no firm D call. CDR3 length: 14 amino acids. Germline loops: CDR1 SGHTA, CDR2 FQGNSA. The CDR3 here is CASKPGGSIDTQYF. CDR3 DNA: TGTGCCAGCAAACCCGGTGGCAGCATAGATACGCAGTATTTT.

There are a few counts of this clonotype. The chain couples TRBV5-6 to TRBJ2-1; TRBD1 is a possible D gene (6 bases). In germline, CDR1 is SGHDT, CDR2 YYEEEE. This CDR3 has 14 amino acids. V lost 3 bases and J 4 bases, leaving 11 bases between the germline ends. The CDR3 loop is CASSSWTEYNEQFF. CDR3 in DNA: TGTGCCAGCAGCTCGTGGACAGAGTACAATGAGCAGTTCTTC.

CDR3 sequence (DNA): TGTGCCAGTAGTATACTGTGGAACACTGAAGCTTTCTTT. Its translation is CASSILWNTEAFF. This chain connects TRBV19 to TRBJ1-1, with unresolved D. This CDR3 has 13 amino acids. Trimming removed 2 bases from V and 1 base from J, with 5 bases in between. CDR1 and CDR2 (germline): LNHDA, SQIVND (reference sequence).

This clonotype was found a few times. This chain connects TRBV7-6 to TRBJ2-7; 7 bases fit TRBD2. CDR3 length: 14 amino acids. Looked up from germline, CDR1 is SGHVS and CDR2 is FNYEAQ. V gave up 1 base and J gave up 5 bases; unmatched junction bases: 5. Written as DNA, the CDR3 is TGTGCCAGCAGCTTAGGGGCGGGAGCTGACGAGCAGTACTTC. It encodes CASSLGAGADEQYF.

This clonotype was seen only a few times. This sequence joins TRBV7-3 and TRBJ1-1, with D maybe TRBD1 (5 bases). CDR1 and CDR2 from the germline V gene are SGHTA and FQGTGA. With 4 bases removed from V and 0 bases from J, the gap between germline ends came to 9 bases. This CDR3 region has 14 residues. The CDR3 sequence is CASSSGLMNTEAFF. DNA of the CDR3: TGTGCCAGCAGCTCAGGGTTAATGAACACTGAAGCTTTCTTT.